Below, 20 T cell receptor beta chains from the same sample are listed, as sequenced in a study of CD8+ T cells in alopecia areata. The authors extracted RNA and reverse transcribed it into cDNA as the sequencing template. This table comes from immunoSEQ multiplex PCR, and its TCRdb copy is limited to in-frame clones, with some not included. This table has roughly 150,000 clones, around 57% appearing once. Source material: CD4+ T cells sorted from blood. These TCRs come from a human donor in good health.

The chain has TRBV29-1 and TRBJ2-1; D is possibly TRBD1 or TRBD2 (5 bases each). The CDR3 length is 14 residues. Between the trimmed V and J ends, which lost 0 bases and 8 bases, there was a span of 14 bases. The germline V gene encodes CDR1 SQVTM and CDR2 ANQGSEA. Here the CDR3 DNA reads TGCAGCGTTGAAGATACGGGGACCGGCTATGAGCAGTTCTTC. Protein sequence: CSVEDTGTGYEQFF.

The V call is TRBV15, the J call TRBJ1-4; D is undetermined. The V end was cut by 0 bases, the J end by 0 bases, with 8 bases between. CDR3 length: 16 residues. Germline CDR1 LNHNV, CDR2 YYDKDF (reference sequence). The CDR3 DNA sequence: TGTGCCACCAGCAGAGATCTAAGAGCAACTAATGAAAAACTGTTTTTT. It yields the protein CATSRDLRATNEKLFF. Full variable domain (rest looked up from reference TRBV15 and TRBJ1-4): DAMVIQNPRYQVTQFGKPVTLSCSQTLNHNVMYWYQQKSSQAPKLLFHYYDKDFNNEADTPDNFQSRRPNTSFCFLDIRSPGLGDTAMYLCATSRDLRATNEKLFFGSGTQLSVL.

This rearrangement joins TRBV5-6 to TRBJ2-3; TRBD1 matches at 8 bases. The CDR3 has 15 amino acids. Germline CDR1 reads SGHDT; CDR2 reads YYEEEE. V was pared by 4 bases and J by 3 bases, with 7 bases of the junction left unmatched. This chain's CDR3 is CASSGQGRGTDTQYF. In DNA, the CDR3 is TGTGCCAGCAGCGGACAGGGAAGAGGGACAGATACGCAGTATTTT.

This clone was observed a few times. This chain uses TRBV19 with TRBJ1-1, with D possibly TRBD1 on 5 matching bases. The V end lost 6 bases, the J end lost 6 bases, and 8 bases lay between the germline ends. The V gene's germline CDR1 is LNHDA and CDR2 SQIVND (reference sequence). The CDR3 is 11 residues long. The CDR3 sequence is CASSVRAEAFF. The CDR3 DNA reads as TGTGCCAGTAGCGTCAGGGCTGAAGCTTTCTTT.

CDR3 protein: CAWSYQRHAYEQYF. The CDR3 DNA follows: TGTGCCTGGAGTTATCAGCGGCATGCCTACGAGCAGTACTTC. The gene calls are TRBV30 and TRBJ2-7; D is possibly TRBD2 (5 bases). The CDR3 length is 14 residues. Germline loops: CDR1 GTSNPN, CDR2 SVGIG (reference sequence). V was pared by 2 bases and J by 2 bases, with 13 bases between.

This clone was seen a few times. V and J are TRBV29-1 and TRBJ2-1; possible D gene TRBD2, 6 bases. Trimming removed 7 bases at V and 10 bases at J, with 14 bases between. This CDR3 comprises 11 residues. CDR1 and CDR2 from the germline V gene are SQVTM and ANQGSEA. CDR3 sequence: CSARNLAEQFF. DNA of the CDR3: TGCAGCGCTCGGAACCTAGCGGAGCAGTTCTTC.

This chain connects TRBV15 to TRBJ2-1, with 7 bases that match TRBD2. The V gene's germline CDR1 is LNHNV and CDR2 YYDKDF (reference sequence). The CDR3 consists of 17 residues. The ends lost 0 bases at V and 4 bases at J; junction bases unmatched: 9. As DNA, the CDR3 is TGTGCCACCAGCAGAGATCAAGAGGGAGGGACTTACAATGAGCAGTTCTTC. Translating gives CATSRDQEGGTYNEQFF.

The rearrangement links TRBV6-1 to TRBJ2-7; unclear D gene. Trimming removed 3 bases from V and 2 bases from J, with 11 bases in between. The V gene's germline CDR1 is MNHNS and CDR2 SASEGT. The CDR3 spans 14 residues. This chain's CDR3 is CASSDSGRAYEQYF. CDR3 nucleotide sequence: TGTGCCAGCAGTGATTCAGGCAGAGCCTACGAGCAGTACTTC.

This clone was seen a few times. CDR3 sequence: CASSLGSGINNEQFF. CDR3 nucleotides: TGTGCCAGCAGCTTAGGTAGCGGGATCAACAATGAGCAGTTCTTC. The rearrangement links TRBV7-9 to TRBJ2-1; 8 nucleotides line up with TRBD2. V shed 1 base and J 5 bases; nucleotides not matched to a gene: 4. The length of the CDR3 is 15 residues. Per germline, CDR1 SEHNR and CDR2 FQNEAQ (reference sequence). The variable domain in full, completed from reference TRBV7-9 and TRBJ2-1, reads DTGVSQNPRHKITKRGQNVTFRCDPISEHNRLYWYRQTLGQGPEFLTYFQNEAQLEKSRLLSDRFSAERPKGSFSTLEIQRTEQGDSAMYLCASSLGSGINNEQFFGPGTRLTVL.

The genes are TRBV5-6 and TRBJ2-1; possible D gene TRBD2, 6 bases. Trimming left V 4 bases short and J 9 bases short, with 11 bases between. CDR3 length: 12 amino acids. CDR1 and CDR2 from the germline V gene are SGHDT and YYEEEE. The DNA for the CDR3 is TGTGCCAGCAGCCAACGGGGAGGTGAGCAGTTCTTC. It specifies CASSQRGGEQFF.

This clone occurred once. This rearrangement joins TRBV2 to TRBJ1-1; D possibly corresponds to TRBD1 (6 bases). This CDR3 comprises 15 residues. Germline CDR1 reads SNHLY; CDR2 reads FYNNEI. V lost 6 bases to trimming and J lost 4 bases, with 18 bases between them. The CDR3 DNA reads TGTGCCAGCAGCGCCAGACAGGTAGTTGGCACTGAAGCTTTCTTT. Encoded protein: CASSARQVVGTEAFF.

The CDR3 protein is CASSPVQTRGEQFF. The CDR3 DNA sequence: TGTGCCAGCAGCCCCGTACAGACCCGGGGGGAGCAGTTCTTC. The chain carries TRBV7-3 and TRBJ2-1; D may be TRBD2 (6 bases). V dropped 5 bases and J dropped 10 bases, with 18 bases sitting between them. Germline-derived CDR1 and CDR2 are SGHTA and FQGTGA. The CDR3 sequence is 14 residues long.

The chain couples TRBV27 to TRBJ1-2; D may be TRBD1 (6 bases). Deletions cut 5 bases from V and 5 bases from J, with 15 bases between. Germline CDR1 MNHEY, CDR2 SMNVEV (reference sequence). The CDR3 sequence is 14 residues long. The CDR3: CASSPAGRGYGYTF. The CDR3 DNA follows: TGTGCCAGCAGTCCCGCCGGCAGGGGATATGGCTACACCTTC.

The table lists this clone with many counts. CDR3 bases: TGTGCCAGCAGCCTGACAGGGAACACCGGGGAGCTGTTTTTT. Protein product: CASSLTGNTGELFF. The rearrangement uses TRBV5-4 and TRBJ2-2, with a possible D match to TRBD1 (6 bases). V was clipped by 4 bases and J by 1 base, with 8 bases between them. The CDR3 consists of 14 residues. CDR1 and CDR2 (germline): SGHNT, YYREEE (reference sequence).

This clone rates as medium-sized. Other DNA sequences in the sample encode the same CDR3. The V gene is TRBV2, the J gene TRBJ2-2; possible D gene TRBD2, 5 bases. Looked up from germline, CDR1 is SNHLY and CDR2 is FYNNEI. This CDR3 is 14 amino acids long. V was shortened by 5 bases and J by 5 bases, with 12 bases between the two germline ends. CDR3 in DNA: TGTGCCAGCAGTAGGGAGTTGGGTACCGGGGAGCTGTTTTTT. Translating it yields CASSRELGTGELFF.

J is TRBJ2-7 and V is TRBV6-6, with TRBD2 matching over 8 bases. CDR1 is MNHNY and CDR2 is SVGAGI in the germline V gene (reference sequence). This CDR3 has 15 residues. The junction had 8 bases not matched to a gene; V was cut back by 6 bases and J by 1 base. The CDR3 DNA is TGTGCCAGCAGCGGCGAGGTAGCGGGGTCCTACGAGCAGTACTTC. This codes for CASSGEVAGSYEQYF.

V and J are TRBV6-1 and TRBJ2-3, with 8 bases that match TRBD2. The germline gives CDR1 MNHNS, CDR2 SASEGT. This CDR3 has 15 amino acids. Losses at the gene ends were 4 bases for V and 2 bases for J; bases not matched to a gene: 5. The chain's CDR3 is CASSGAGATTDTQYF. As DNA, the CDR3 is TGTGCCAGCAGTGGAGCGGGAGCTACCACAGATACGCAGTATTTT.

This rearrangement joins TRBV29-1 to TRBJ1-1; 8 nucleotides align to TRBD1. Germline-derived CDR1 and CDR2 are SQVTM and ANQGSEA. This CDR3 region has 15 residues. Losses at the gene ends were 3 bases for V and 1 base for J; bases not matched to a gene: 7. DNA for the CDR3: TGCAGCGTTGAGTGGGGAGGGACAGGGAACACTGAAGCTTTCTTT. It encodes CSVEWGGTGNTEAFF. Full variable domain (outside the CDR3, taken from reference TRBV29-1 and TRBJ1-1): SAVISQKPSRDICQRGTSLTIQCQVDSQVTMMFWYRQQPGQSLTLIATANQGSEATYESGFVIDKFPISRPNLTFSTLTVSNMSPEDSSIYLCSVEWGGTGNTEAFFGQGTRLTVV.

The rearrangement uses TRBV5-6 and TRBJ2-3; TRBD2 agrees at 9 bases. The germline gives CDR1 SGHDT, CDR2 YYEEEE. Germline trimming cut 2 bases from V and 1 base from J; bases unmatched to any gene: 11. The CDR3 covers 18 residues. CDR3: CASSFPHIAGERTDTQYF. CDR3 coding DNA: TGTGCCAGCAGCTTCCCCCATATAGCGGGAGAGCGCACAGATACGCAGTATTTT.

V is TRBV29-1 and J is TRBJ1-2, with D perhaps matching TRBD1 (6 bases). The CDR3 loop spans 12 amino acids. Per germline, CDR1 SQVTM and CDR2 ANQGSEA. V lost 0 bases, J lost 4 bases, and 6 bases lay in between. This chain's CDR3 is CSVEEGAYGYTF. The DNA for the CDR3 is TGCAGCGTTGAAGAGGGGGCCTATGGCTACACCTTC.